The clone carrying this TCR beta chain came up a few times. Its target is not known. The CDR3 has 13 residues. CDR1 and CDR2 from the germline V gene are SQVTM and ANQGSEA. The V and J ends lost 6 bases and 7 bases respectively, with 15 bases between them. cDNA carried unique molecular identifiers, and a universal primer site was added by template switching. TCRdb independently ran MiXCR on the 5' RACE reads; one entry per CDR3 protein. The sample records roughly 1,500,000 distinct CDR3 sequences, roughly a third being singletons. This sample was taken from a study of identical twins. Whole-study findings and limits: Researchers caution that invariant MAIT and iNKT cells could partly confound zero-insertion analyses. Insertion counts were lower in abundant cord blood beta clonotypes, a trend that memory repertoires did not show.

What was sequenced was cord blood. The source of this sequence is a newborn girl in good health. J is TRBJ1-4 and V is TRBV29-1; D call uncertain. As DNA, the CDR3 is TGCAGCGTGGCCCGCGACCGAGGTGAAAAACTGTTTTTT. As protein: CSVARDRGEKLFF.